The rows below give T cell receptor beta chains drawn from one sample of a study of beta chain features in type 1 diabetes. TCRdb's copy holds only in-frame clones and misses some; the assay was immunoSEQ multiplex PCR. The sample includes about 250,000 clones, 11% of them seen just once. Source material: naive CD4+ T cells from blood. All receptors derive from a man younger than 40 with type 1 diabetes. Each CDR3 is given with its conserved first and last residue. Fields, in order: clone size, V gene, CDR3 length, J gene, D gene, CDR3 protein, CDR3 DNA. A D gene is named only where the DNA matches it firmly. Size is stated for part of the rows, as once, few or many counts, or as a class when the clone is expanded.

-	TRBV9	15	TRBJ1-1	-	CASSVGGSMNTEAFF	TGTGCCAGCAGCGTAGGGGGCAGCATGAACACTGAAGCTTTCTTT
few	TRBV7-7	14	TRBJ2-5	-	CASSLDGGTETQYF	TGTGCTAGCAGCTTAGACGGCGGGACGGAGACCCAGTACTTC
-	TRBV7-2	16	TRBJ1-3	-	CASSLVAPRSGNTIYF	TGTGCCAGCAGCTTAGTGGCCCCTCGCTCTGGAAACACCATATATTTT
-	TRBV18	14	TRBJ1-5	-	CASSPNRDGQPQHF	TGTGCCAGCTCACCAAACAGGGATGGTCAGCCCCAGCATTTT
few	TRBV29-1	16	TRBJ2-1	-	CSVDLPTRSSYNEQFF	TGCAGCGTTGACCTTCCAACTCGGAGCTCCTACAATGAGCAGTTCTTC
-	TRBV4-3	15	TRBJ2-2	TRBD1	CASSSGQGHTGELFF	TGCGCCAGCAGCTCAGGACAGGGCCACACCGGGGAGCTGTTTTTT
-	TRBV18	12	TRBJ1-2	-	CASSPRADGYTF	TGTGCCAGCTCACCCCGAGCGGATGGCTACACCTTC
few	TRBV5-1	15	TRBJ2-7	TRBD1	CASSLTGQRSYEQYF	TGCGCCAGCAGCTTAACGGGACAGCGATCCTACGAGCAGTACTTC
-	TRBV27	14	TRBJ1-4	-	CASSLPGQNEKLFF	TGTGCCAGCAGTTTGCCCGGACAGAACGAAAAACTGTTTTTT
-	TRBV6-6	14	TRBJ1-6	-	CASGESSYNSPLHF	TGTGCCAGCGGGGAGAGTTCTTATAATTCACCCCTCCACTTT
-	TRBV7-3	15	TRBJ2-1	TRBD2	CASSPTSGPYNEQFF	TGTGCCAGCAGCCCTACTAGCGGCCCCTACAATGAGCAGTTCTTC
-	TRBV7-2	13	TRBJ1-2	-	CASSPRVNYGYTF	TGTGCCAGCAGCCCCCGCGTTAACTATGGCTACACCTTC
few	TRBV29-1	15	TRBJ2-5	TRBD1	CSVLRNRGWKETQYF	TGCAGCGTTCTTAGGAACAGGGGGTGGAAAGAGACCCAGTACTTC
few	TRBV5-1	14	TRBJ2-3	-	CASIDSRVTDTQYF	TGCGCCAGCATCGACTCCAGGGTCACAGATACGCAGTATTTT
many	TRBV11-3	14	TRBJ2-5	TRBD2	CASSHRDYKETQYF	TGTGCCAGCAGCCACCGGGACTACAAGGAGACCCAGTACTTC
few	TRBV5-1	15	TRBJ2-3	-	CASSLGYSGTDTQYF	TGCGCCAGCAGCTTGGGGTATAGTGGCACAGATACGCAGTATTTT
-	TRBV5-4	14	TRBJ1-6	TRBD1	CASSSGQGNSPLHF	TGTGCCAGCAGTTCGGGACAGGGGAATTCACCCCTCCACTTT
few	TRBV5-1	15	TRBJ1-2	TRBD1	CASSLTPGTGDGYTF	TGCGCCAGCAGCTTGACCCCCGGGACAGGGGATGGCTACACCTTC
few	TRBV10-3	14	TRBJ2-1	TRBD1	CAIMKGQGGDEQFF	TGTGCCATCATGAAGGGACAGGGAGGCGATGAGCAGTTCTTC
-	TRBV18	15	TRBJ1-1	TRBD1	CASSPLTGVNTEAFF	TGTGCCAGCTCACCTTTGACAGGGGTGAACACTGAAGCTTTCTTT
few	TRBV7-6	12	TRBJ1-4	TRBD1	CASSLWTGKLFF	TGTGCCAGCAGCCTATGGACAGGGAAACTGTTTTTT
few	TRBV5-1	16	TRBJ2-3	TRBD2	CASSPGLAGQTDTQYF	TGCGCCAGCAGCCCGGGACTAGCGGGGCAGACAGATACGCAGTATTTT
few	TRBV7-9	13	TRBJ2-5	TRBD1	CASSGQGEETQYF	TGTGCCAGCAGTGGACAGGGAGAAGAGACCCAGTACTTC
few	TRBV2	13	TRBJ2-5	-	CASGVERRETQYF	TGTGCCAGCGGAGTAGAGAGACGAGAGACCCAGTACTTC
few	TRBV19	10	TRBJ1-2	-	CASRKGSYTF	TGTGCCAGCCGGAAGGGGAGCTACACCTTC
few	TRBV5-6	16	TRBJ2-3	TRBD2	CASSLALAGGRDTQYF	TGTGCCAGCAGCTTGGCCCTAGCGGGGGGGCGGGATACGCAGTATTTT
-	TRBV29-1	12	TRBJ1-3	-	CSVAGSGNTIYF	TGCAGCGTTGCAGGTTCTGGAAACACCATATATTTT
few	TRBV20-1	11	TRBJ1-2	-	CSARDSLGYTF	TGCAGTGCTAGGGACAGTCTGGGCTACACCTTC
-	TRBV25-1	15	TRBJ2-4	-	CASSVGERTKNIQYF	TGTGCCAGCAGTGTTGGTGAGAGAACCAAAAACATTCAGTACTTC
-	TRBV5-1	15	TRBJ1-3	-	CASSPDWSSGNTIYF	TGCGCCAGCAGCCCGGACTGGAGCTCTGGAAACACCATATATTTT
-	TRBV18	16	TRBJ2-5	-	CASSPAPGLDSETQYF	TGTGCCAGCTCACCGGCTCCAGGGTTGGATTCGGAGACCCAGTACTTC
few	TRBV6-5	15	TRBJ2-1	TRBD1	CASSKWTGEGNEQFF	TGTGCCAGCAGTAAATGGACAGGGGAAGGCAATGAGCAGTTCTTC
-	TRBV11-1	13	TRBJ2-5	-	CASSLRTRETQYF	TGTGCCAGCAGCTTAAGAACGAGGGAGACCCAGTACTTC
-	TRBV5-1	15	TRBJ2-2	TRBD2	CASSVLAGDTGELFF	TGCGCCAGCAGCGTGCTAGCGGGGGACACCGGGGAGCTGTTTTTT
-	TRBV28	15	TRBJ2-6	-	CASRPNRAGANVLTF	TGTGCCAGCAGACCGAACAGGGCTGGGGCCAACGTCCTGACTTTC
-	TRBV7-9	15	TRBJ1-2	-	CASSIQSGPTHGYTF	TGTGCCAGCAGCATTCAAAGCGGGCCGACTCACGGCTACACCTTC
few	TRBV7-2	14	TRBJ1-1	-	CASSLYAENTEAFF	TGTGCCAGCAGCTTATATGCGGAAAACACTGAAGCTTTCTTT
few	TRBV18	16	TRBJ2-3	-	CASSSGLRVGTDTQYF	TGTGCCAGCTCCTCGGGACTCCGAGTTGGCACAGATACGCAGTATTTT
-	TRBV6-1	17	TRBJ1-5	TRBD1	CASSEGLSAGGYQPQHF	TGTGCCAGCAGTGAAGGTCTTTCGGCAGGGGGTTACCAGCCCCAGCATTTT
few	TRBV5-6	12	TRBJ1-1	-	CASSLKGTGAFF	TGTGCCAGCAGCTTGAAGGGGACTGGGGCTTTCTTT
few	TRBV4-3	14	TRBJ1-5	-	CASSQELGDQPQHF	TGCGCCAGCAGCCAAGAGCTAGGGGATCAGCCCCAGCATTTT
few	TRBV5-1	15	TRBJ2-2	-	CASSLWPETPGELFF	TGCGCCAGCAGCTTGTGGCCAGAAACCCCCGGGGAGCTGTTTTTT
-	TRBV6-5	15	TRBJ2-7	-	CASSYEPGSSYEQYF	TGTGCCAGCAGTTACGAGCCGGGGAGCTCCTACGAGCAGTACTTC
-	TRBV6-5	13	TRBJ1-6	-	CASRLEGNSPLHF	TGTGCCAGCAGGTTGGAGGGTAATTCACCCCTCCACTTT
few	TRBV14	17	TRBJ2-7	-	CASSQLSGERSSYEQYF	TGTGCCAGCAGCCAACTCTCCGGAGAAAGGAGCTCCTACGAGCAGTACTTC
-	TRBV21-1	16	TRBJ1-1	-	CASSSPYRGRDTEAFF	TGTGCCAGCAGCTCCCCCTACAGGGGAAGGGACACTGAAGCTTTCTTT
few	TRBV6-5	13	TRBJ2-5	-	CASRSGQQETQYF	TGTGCCAGCAGAAGTGGACAGCAAGAGACCCAGTACTTC
few	TRBV4-3	14	TRBJ1-1	TRBD1	CASSLQGSPSEAFF	TGCGCCAGCAGCCTACAGGGGTCCCCCTCGGAAGCTTTCTTT